This TCR beta chain was captured by sequencing in a study of blood T cells in healthy people across ages. Concerning this clonotype itself: What it recognizes is unknown.

The CDR3 is 13 amino acids. CDR1 DFQATT and CDR2 SNEGSKA come from the germline V gene (reference sequence). Trimming removed 6 bases at V and 0 bases at J, with 12 bases between. Study findings and constraints: The unsorted PBMCs prevented any conclusive comparison of naive versus antigen-experienced cells. Changes in expanded clonotypes were possibly confounded, as the CMV status of donors was unknown. It was held that the diversity estimates obtained from one million T cells were underestimates.

A second PCR, run for roughly 7 to 11 cycles, used a sample-barcoded 5' primer plus a J-beta primer mix. Each cDNA molecule, via a template-switch adaptor with 12 random nucleotides, was tagged. One entry per CDR3 protein, called by TCRdb with MiXCR from the 5' RACE reads. The top ten clones hold about 20% of a sample with about 800,000 distinct CDR3 sequences, roughly 64% of them seen once. The sequence derives from a man in his thirties or forties in good health. This chain joins TRBV20-1 and TRBJ2-7, with a weak D call TRBD2 (6 bases). Material: blood. CDR3 region: CSAPGVPSYEQYF. The CDR3 DNA sequence: TGCAGTGCCCCGGGAGTCCCCTCCTACGAGCAGTACTTC.